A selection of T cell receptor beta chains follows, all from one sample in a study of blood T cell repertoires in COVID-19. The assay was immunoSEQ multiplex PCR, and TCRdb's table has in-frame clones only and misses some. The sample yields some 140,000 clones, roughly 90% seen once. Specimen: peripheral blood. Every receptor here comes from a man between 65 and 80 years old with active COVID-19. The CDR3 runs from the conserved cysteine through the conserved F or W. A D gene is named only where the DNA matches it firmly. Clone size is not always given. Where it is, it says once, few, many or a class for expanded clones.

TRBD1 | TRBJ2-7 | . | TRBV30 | TGTGCCGTTGACAGGGGACTCATCTACGAGCAGTACTTC | CAVDRGLIYEQYF
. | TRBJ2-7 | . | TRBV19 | TGTGCCAGTAGTATAGATCCGCGGCGGGCAGAGTCCTACGAGCAGTACTTC | CASSIDPRRAESYEQYF
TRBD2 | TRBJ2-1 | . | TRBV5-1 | TGCGCCAGCAGCCCCTCTACGGCGGGAGTACATGAGCAGTTCTTC | CASSPSTAGVHEQFF
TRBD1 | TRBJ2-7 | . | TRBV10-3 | TGTGCCATCAGCCCGGGACAGACCTACGAGCAGTACTTC | CAISPGQTYEQYF
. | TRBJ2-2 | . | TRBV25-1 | TGTGCCAGCAGTGGTGGACAGCTATCGAACACCGGGGAGCTGTTTTTT | CASSGGQLSNTGELFF
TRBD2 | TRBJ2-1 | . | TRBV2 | TGTGCCAGCAGTAGCGGGAGCGGAGAGCAGTTCTTC | CASSSGSGEQFF
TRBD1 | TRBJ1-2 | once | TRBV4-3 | TGCGCCAGCAGCCCAGGACAGGGTCTCTATGGCTACACCTTC | CASSPGQGLYGYTF
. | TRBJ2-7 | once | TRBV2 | TGTGCCAGCTTAGCCCCGAGGAGCTCCTACGAGCAGTACTTC | CASLAPRSSYEQYF
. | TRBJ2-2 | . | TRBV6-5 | TGTGCCAGCAGTTATTCGGAGGACGGCACCGGGGAGCTGTTTTTT | CASSYSEDGTGELFF
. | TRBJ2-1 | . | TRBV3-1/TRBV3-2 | TGTGCCAGCAGCCAAGGTCGCCTAACTAATGAGCAGTTCTTC | CASSQGRLTNEQFF
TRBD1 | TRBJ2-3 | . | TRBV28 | TGTGCCAGCAGTTACGGGACAGGGTTTCCAGATACGCAGTATTTT | CASSYGTGFPDTQYF
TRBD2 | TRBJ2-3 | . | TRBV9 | TGTGCCAGCAGCGACACGGGACTATCCACAGATACGCAGTATTTT | CASSDTGLSTDTQYF
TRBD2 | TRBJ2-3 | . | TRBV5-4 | TGTGCCAGCAGCCCGACTAGCGGGAGAGCAGATACGCAGTATTTT | CASSPTSGRADTQYF
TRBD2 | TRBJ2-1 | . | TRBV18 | TGTGCCAGCTCATCTACTCTAGCGGGAGGGCCTGACAATGAGCAGTTCTTC | CASSSTLAGGPDNEQFF
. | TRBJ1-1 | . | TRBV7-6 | TGTGCCAGCAGCCCGATCCGGGTTTTGAACACTGAAGCTTTCTTT | CASSPIRVLNTEAFF
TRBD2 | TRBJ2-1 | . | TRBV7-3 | TGTGCCAGCAGCTCCGGACTAGCGGCCTACAATGAGCAGTTCTTC | CASSSGLAAYNEQFF
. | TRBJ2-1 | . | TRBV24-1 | TGTGCCACCAGTGATAATACTAGCCCCGACAATGAGCAGTTCTTC | CATSDNTSPDNEQFF
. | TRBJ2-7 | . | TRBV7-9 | TGTGCCAGCAGCTTCGGGGATTCCTACGAGCAGTACTTC | CASSFGDSYEQYF
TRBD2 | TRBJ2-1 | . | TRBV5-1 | TGCGCCAGCAGCGCTCTTTTCGGGGGAGGGCCCAACAATGAGCAGTTCTTC | CASSALFGGGPNNEQFF
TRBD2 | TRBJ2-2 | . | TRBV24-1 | TGTGCCACCGAACTAGCGGGAGATACCGGGGAGCTGTTTTTT | CATELAGDTGELFF
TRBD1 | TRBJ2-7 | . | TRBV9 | TGTGCCAGCAGCAAAGGACAGGGTGGATTCGACGAGCAGTACTTC | CASSKGQGGFDEQYF
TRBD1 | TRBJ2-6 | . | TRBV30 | TGTGCCCGCGCCCGGGACAGGGGCAACGTCCTGACTTTC | CARARDRGNVLTF
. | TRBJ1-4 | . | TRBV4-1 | TGCGCCAGCAGCCAAGATCTGGGGGGGAGGACTAATGAAAAACTGTTTTTT | CASSQDLGGRTNEKLFF
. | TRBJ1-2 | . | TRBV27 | TGTGCCAGCAGTCCTGTGGGGCTGGGCGGCTACACCTTC | CASSPVGLGGYTF
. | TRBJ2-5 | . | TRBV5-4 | TGTGCCAGCAGCACACCACTAGTAACCGAGACCCAGTACTTC | CASSTPLVTETQYF
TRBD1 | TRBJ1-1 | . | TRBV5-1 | TGCGCCAGCAGTGGACAGGGGGGGAACACTGAAGCTTTCTTT | CASSGQGGNTEAFF
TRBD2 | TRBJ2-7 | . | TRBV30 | TGTGCCTCCCGGGCGGGGGAGGGCCACAACGAGCAGTACTTC | CASRAGEGHNEQYF
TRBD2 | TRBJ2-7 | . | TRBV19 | TGTGCCAGTAGTACCTACAGACTAGCGGGAGCGAAAGAGCAGTACTTC | CASSTYRLAGAKEQYF